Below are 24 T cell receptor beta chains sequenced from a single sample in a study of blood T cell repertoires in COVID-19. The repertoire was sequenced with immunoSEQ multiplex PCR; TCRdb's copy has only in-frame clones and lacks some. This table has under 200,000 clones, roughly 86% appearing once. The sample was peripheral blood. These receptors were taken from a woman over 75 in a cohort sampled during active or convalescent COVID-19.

The CDR3 is CASSRHHMNTEAFF. The CDR3 DNA is TGTGCCAGCAGTAGACATCACATGAACACTGAAGCTTTCTTT. This rearrangement joins TRBV27 to TRBJ1-1; D remains ambiguous. The V gene lost 5 bases and the J gene lost 0 bases, with 10 bases spanning the gap. This CDR3 region has 14 residues. Germline V lookup: CDR1 MNHEY, CDR2 SMNVEV (reference sequence).

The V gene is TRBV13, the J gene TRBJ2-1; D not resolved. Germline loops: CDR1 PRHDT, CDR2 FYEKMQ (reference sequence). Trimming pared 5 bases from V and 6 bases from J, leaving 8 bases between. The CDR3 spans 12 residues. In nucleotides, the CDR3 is TGTGCCAGCAGCCTCCCCTTCAATGAGCAGTTCTTC. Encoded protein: CASSLPFNEQFF.

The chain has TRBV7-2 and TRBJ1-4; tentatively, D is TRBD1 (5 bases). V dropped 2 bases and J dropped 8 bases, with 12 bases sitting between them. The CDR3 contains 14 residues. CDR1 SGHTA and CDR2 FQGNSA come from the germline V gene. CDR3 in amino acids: CASSLIGADEKLFF. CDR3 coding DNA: TGTGCCAGCAGCTTAATAGGGGCTGACGAAAAACTGTTTTTT.

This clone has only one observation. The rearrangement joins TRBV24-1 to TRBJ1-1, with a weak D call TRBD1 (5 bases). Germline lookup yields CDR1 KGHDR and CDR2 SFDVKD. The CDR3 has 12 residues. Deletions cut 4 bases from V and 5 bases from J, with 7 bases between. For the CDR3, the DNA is TGTGCCACCAGTGACCCAGGGACTGAAGCTTTCTTT. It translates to CATSDPGTEAFF.

CDR3 in DNA: TGCGCCAGCAGCTTGGTGGGGGGAGGCTACGAGCAGTACTTC. As protein: CASSLVGGGYEQYF. The V call is TRBV5-1, the J call TRBJ2-7, with D maybe TRBD2 (6 bases). The CDR3 covers 14 residues. The V end was cut by 0 bases, the J end by 3 bases, with 10 bases between. The germline gives CDR1 SGHRS, CDR2 YFSETQ.

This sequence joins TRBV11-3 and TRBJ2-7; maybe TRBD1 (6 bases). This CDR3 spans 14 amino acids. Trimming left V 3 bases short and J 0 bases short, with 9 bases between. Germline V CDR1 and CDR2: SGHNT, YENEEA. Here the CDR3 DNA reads TGTGCCAGCAGCTTCTGGACAGACTCCTACGAGCAGTACTTC. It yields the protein CASSFWTDSYEQYF. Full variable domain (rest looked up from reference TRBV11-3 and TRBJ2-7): EAGVVQSPRYKIIEKKQPVAFWCNPISGHNTLYWYLQNLGQGPELLIRYENEEAVDDSQLPKDRFSAERLKGVDSTLKIQPAELGDSAVYLCASSFWTDSYEQYFGPGTRLTVT.

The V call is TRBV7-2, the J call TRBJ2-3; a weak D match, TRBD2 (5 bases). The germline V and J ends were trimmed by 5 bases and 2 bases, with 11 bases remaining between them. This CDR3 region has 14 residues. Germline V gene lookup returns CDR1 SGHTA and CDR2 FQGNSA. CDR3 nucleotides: TGTGCCAGCAGCCTGGCGGGTATCACAGATACGCAGTATTTT. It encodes CASSLAGITDTQYF.

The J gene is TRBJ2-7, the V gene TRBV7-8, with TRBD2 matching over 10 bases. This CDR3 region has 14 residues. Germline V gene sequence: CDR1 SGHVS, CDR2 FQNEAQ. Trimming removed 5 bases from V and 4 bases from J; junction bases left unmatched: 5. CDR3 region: CASSPRTSGYEQYF. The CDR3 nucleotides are TGTGCCAGCAGCCCGCGGACTAGCGGATACGAGCAGTACTTC.

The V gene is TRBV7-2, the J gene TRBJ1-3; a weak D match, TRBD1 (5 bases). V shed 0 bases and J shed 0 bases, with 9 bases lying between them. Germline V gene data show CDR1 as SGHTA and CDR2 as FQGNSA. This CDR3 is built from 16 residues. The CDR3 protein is CASSLATASSGNTIYF. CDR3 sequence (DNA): TGTGCCAGCAGCTTAGCGACAGCCTCCTCTGGAAACACCATATATTTT.

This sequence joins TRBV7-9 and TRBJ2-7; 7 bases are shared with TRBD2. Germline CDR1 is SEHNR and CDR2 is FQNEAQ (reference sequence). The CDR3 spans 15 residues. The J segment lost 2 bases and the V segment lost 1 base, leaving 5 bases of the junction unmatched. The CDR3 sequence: CASSLGGLRPYEQYF. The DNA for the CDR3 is TGTGCCAGCAGCTTAGGGGGACTACGCCCCTACGAGCAGTACTTC.

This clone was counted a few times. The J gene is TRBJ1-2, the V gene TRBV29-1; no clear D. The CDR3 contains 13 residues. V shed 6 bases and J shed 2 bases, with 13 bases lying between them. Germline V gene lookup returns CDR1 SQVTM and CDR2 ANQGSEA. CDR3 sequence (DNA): TGCAGCGTCGTCGGGTATTCGAACTATGGCTACACCTTC. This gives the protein CSVVGYSNYGYTF.

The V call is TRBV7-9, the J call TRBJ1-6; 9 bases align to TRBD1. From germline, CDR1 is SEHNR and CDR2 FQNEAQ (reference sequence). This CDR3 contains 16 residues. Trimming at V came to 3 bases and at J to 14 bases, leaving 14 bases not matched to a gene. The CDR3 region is CASSFFSGQGIGALHF. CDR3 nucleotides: TGTGCCAGCAGCTTCTTTTCGGGACAGGGAATAGGAGCCCTCCACTTT.

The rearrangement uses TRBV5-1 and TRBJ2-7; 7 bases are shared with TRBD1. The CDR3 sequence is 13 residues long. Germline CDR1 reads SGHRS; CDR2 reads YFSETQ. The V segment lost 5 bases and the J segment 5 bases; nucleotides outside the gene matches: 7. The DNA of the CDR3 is TGCGCCAGCAGTAGGGGGCTGTTAGACGAGCAGTACGTC. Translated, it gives CASSRGLLDEQYV.

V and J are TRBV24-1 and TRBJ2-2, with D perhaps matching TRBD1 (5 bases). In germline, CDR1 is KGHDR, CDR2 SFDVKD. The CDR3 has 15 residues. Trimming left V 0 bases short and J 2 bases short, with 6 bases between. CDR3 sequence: CATSDLTGNTGELFF. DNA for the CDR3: TGTGCCACCAGTGATTTGACAGGAAACACCGGGGAGCTGTTTTTT.

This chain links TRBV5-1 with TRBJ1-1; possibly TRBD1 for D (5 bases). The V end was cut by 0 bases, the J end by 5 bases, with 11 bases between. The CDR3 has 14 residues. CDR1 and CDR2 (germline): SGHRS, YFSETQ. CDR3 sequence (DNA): TGCGCCAGCAGCTTGGCCCTGGGGGGTACTGAAGCTTTCTTT. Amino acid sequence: CASSLALGGTEAFF.

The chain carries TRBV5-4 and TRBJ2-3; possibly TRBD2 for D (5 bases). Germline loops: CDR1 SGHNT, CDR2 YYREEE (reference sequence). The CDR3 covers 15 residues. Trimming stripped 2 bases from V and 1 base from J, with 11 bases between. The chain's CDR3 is CASSFSGPRTDTQYF. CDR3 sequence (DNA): TGTGCCAGCAGCTTCAGCGGCCCCCGCACAGATACGCAGTATTTT.

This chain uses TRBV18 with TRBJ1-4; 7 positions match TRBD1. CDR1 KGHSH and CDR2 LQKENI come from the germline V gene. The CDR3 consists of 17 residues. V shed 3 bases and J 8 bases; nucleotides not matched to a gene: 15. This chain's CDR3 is CASSPLEGGVKSEKLFF. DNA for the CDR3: TGTGCCAGCTCACCGTTAGAAGGGGGCGTCAAATCCGAAAAACTGTTTTTT.

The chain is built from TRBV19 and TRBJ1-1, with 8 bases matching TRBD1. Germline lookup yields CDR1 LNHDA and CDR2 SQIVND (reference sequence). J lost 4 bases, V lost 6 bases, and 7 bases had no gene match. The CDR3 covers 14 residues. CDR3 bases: TGTGCCAGTAGCCGATCAACAGGGGGCACTGAAGCTTTCTTT. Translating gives CASSRSTGGTEAFF.

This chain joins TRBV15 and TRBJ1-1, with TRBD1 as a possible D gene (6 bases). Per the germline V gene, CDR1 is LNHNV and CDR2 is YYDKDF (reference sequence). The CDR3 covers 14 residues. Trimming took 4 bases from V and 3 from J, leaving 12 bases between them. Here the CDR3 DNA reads TGTGCCACCAGCAACAGGGTGAGGGACACTGAAGCTTTCTTT. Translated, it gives CATSNRVRDTEAFF.

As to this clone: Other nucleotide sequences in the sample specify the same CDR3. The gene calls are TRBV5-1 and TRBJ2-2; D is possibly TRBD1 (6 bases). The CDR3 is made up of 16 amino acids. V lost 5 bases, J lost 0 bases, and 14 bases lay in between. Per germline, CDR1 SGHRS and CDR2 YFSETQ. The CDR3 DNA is TGCGCCAGCAGAGGAGCAGGGGCCGCGAACACCGGGGAGCTGTTTTTT. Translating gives CASRGAGAANTGELFF.

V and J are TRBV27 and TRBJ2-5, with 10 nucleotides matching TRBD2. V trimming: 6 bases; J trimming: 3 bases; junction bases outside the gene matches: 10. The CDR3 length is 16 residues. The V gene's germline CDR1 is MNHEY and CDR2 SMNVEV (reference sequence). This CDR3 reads CASRPSGSRGKETQYF. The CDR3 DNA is TGTGCCAGCAGGCCTAGCGGGAGTCGGGGGAAAGAGACCCAGTACTTC.

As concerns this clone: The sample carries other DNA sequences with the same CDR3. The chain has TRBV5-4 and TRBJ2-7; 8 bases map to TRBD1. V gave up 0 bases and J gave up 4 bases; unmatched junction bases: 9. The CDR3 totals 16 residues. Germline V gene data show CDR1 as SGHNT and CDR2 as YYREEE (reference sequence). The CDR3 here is CASSLGGQGAGYEQYV. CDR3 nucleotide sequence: TGTGCCAGCAGCTTGGGAGGTCAGGGGGCGGGGTACGAGCAGTACGTC.

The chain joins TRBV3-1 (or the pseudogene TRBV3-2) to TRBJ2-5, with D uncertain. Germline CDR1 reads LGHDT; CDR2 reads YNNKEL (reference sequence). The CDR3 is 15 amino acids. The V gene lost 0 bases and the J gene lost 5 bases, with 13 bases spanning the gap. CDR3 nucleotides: TGTGCCAGCAGCCAAGAAAATCCTTTGAGGGAGACCCAGTACTTC. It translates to CASSQENPLRETQYF.

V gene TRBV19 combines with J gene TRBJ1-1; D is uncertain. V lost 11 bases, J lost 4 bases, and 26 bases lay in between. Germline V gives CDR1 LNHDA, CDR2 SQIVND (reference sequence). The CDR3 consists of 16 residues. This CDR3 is CAAAAGGLSSGTEAFF. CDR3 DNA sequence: TGTGCCGCAGCGGCGGGCGGGCTCTCATCGGGCACTGAAGCTTTCTTT.